The TCR beta chain described here comes from a study of blood T cell repertoires in COVID-19. Study-wide background: Sites across the United States, Italy and Spain contributed samples from acute and convalescent COVID-19. T cells, B-cell-depleted T cells, or PBMCs supplied cDNA or gDNA.

The CDR3 extends over 15 amino acids. Germline CDR1 reads SGHVS; CDR2 reads FQNEAQ. The germline V and J ends were trimmed by 3 bases and 2 bases, with 10 bases remaining between them. Repertoires were generated with immunoSEQ multiplex PCR, while TCRdb's copy carries only in-frame clones and drops some. The repertoire includes approximately 180,000 clones, about 91% of them detected once, and approximately 2.1% sits in the top ten. Those who participated ranged in age from about 18 to 95 years and resided in about two dozen US areas. Assignments of participants to cohorts depended upon their own reported clinical history.

The receptor was derived from a woman between 35 and 50 years old with acute COVID-19. V is TRBV7-8 and J is TRBJ1-4, with unresolved D. The sequenced sample was PBMCs or T cells enriched from blood (not recorded which). In nucleotides, the CDR3 is TGTGCCAGCAGCTTTGCCCGGGGTACTAATGAAAAACTGTTTTTT. It encodes CASSFARGTNEKLFF. The complete variable domain, with remaining parts taken from reference TRBV7-8 and TRBJ1-4, reads GAGVSQSPRYKVAKRGQDVALRCDPISGHVSLFWYQQALGQGPEFLTYFQNEAQLDKSGLPSDRFFAERPEGSVSTLKIQRTQQEDSAVYLCASSFARGTNEKLFFGSGTQLSVL.